This TCR beta chain was recovered during a study of control samples from healthy donors and cancer patients. Profiled with immunoSEQ multiplex PCR; TCRdb holds only in-frame clones, not every one. This sample carries about 15,000 clones, 87% of them seen once, and the ten largest clones take about 9.9%. The CDR3 length is 16 residues. With 4 bases clipped from V and 5 bases from J, the junction kept 7 bases outside the gene matches. The germline V gene encodes CDR1 SEHNR and CDR2 FQNEAQ (reference sequence). Sequencing was carried out using PBMCs. The TCR comes from a woman in her sixties or seventies with colorectal cancer. This rearrangement joins TRBV7-9 to TRBJ1-4; 10 positions agree with TRBD1. CDR3 sequence (DNA): TGTGCCAGCAGCTCTCCCGGGACAGGGGAAAATGAAAAACTGTTTTTT. It yields the protein CASSSPGTGENEKLFF.